In its sample, the clone carrying this TCR beta chain was seen a few times. The antigen remains undetermined. The source of the sample is a study of cytomegalovirus exposure and HLA in healthy donors. About the study: The approximately 710 first-cohort repertoires and the approximately 130 validation repertoires shared the same platform, a later analysis reported. Study-wide points: It was found in a later analysis that first-cohort TCR clusters tended to co-occur in the 130 or so validation repertoires. There were 150 or so TCR beta chains listed as cytomegalovirus-associated. The classifier reportedly diagnosed cytomegalovirus status with high specificity and sensitivity.

Using immunoSEQ multiplex PCR, the repertoire was profiled, and TCRdb retains in-frame clones only, with some absent. The sample gives about 190,000 clones, about 82% of which show up once; more than 1.1% is in the top ten. Per germline, CDR1 SGHRS and CDR2 YFSETQ. V lost 0 bases, J lost 5 bases, and 8 bases stayed unmatched. The CDR3 is 16 residues long. The clonotype originates from a woman between 18 and 30 years old in good health and CMV-seronegative. J is TRBJ2-7 and V is TRBV5-1, with 10 bases aligning to TRBD1. Sequenced material: PBMCs. In DNA form, the CDR3 reads TGCGCCAGCAGCTTGGCGCGAGGGGACAGGGGCAACGAGCAGTACTTC. Translated: CASSLARGDRGNEQYF.